The rows below give T cell receptor beta chains drawn from one sample of a study of cytomegalovirus exposure and HLA in healthy donors. Method: immunoSEQ multiplex PCR; TCRdb's copy keeps in-frame clones and lacks some. This sample has 170,000 or so clones, with about 80% found just once. Specimen: PBMCs. These receptors were collected from a woman under 30 in good health and CMV-seropositive. CDR3s include the opening cysteine and the closing phenylalanine or tryptophan. The D gene is left open where the match is weak.

TRBJ1-3,TRBV7-2,-,CASRPTRSSGNTIYF
TRBJ1-4,TRBV6-5,-,CASSTRREKLFF
TRBJ2-7,TRBV10-3,-,CAITANRDYEQYF
TRBJ1-1,TRBV19,-,CASSMGTRAFF
TRBJ2-5,TRBV25-1,-,CASSARTGQETQYF
TRBJ1-6,TRBV4-1,TRBD1,CASSQTQAGQGNKLYSPLHF
TRBJ1-6,TRBV7-8,TRBD1,CASSLTRTGVNSPLHF
TRBJ2-5,TRBV19,-,CASRGSQETQYF
TRBJ2-7,TRBV2,-,CASGREGAYEQYF
TRBJ2-1,TRBV9,TRBD2,CASSLGLAGGGRTYNEQFF
TRBJ2-7,TRBV11-3,TRBD1,CASSSGTASYEQYF
TRBJ2-3,TRBV19,TRBD1,CAVDRGLGTDTQYF
TRBJ2-2,TRBV5-1,TRBD2,CASSSGLARTGELFF
TRBJ1-5,TRBV27,-,CASSWGSNQPQHF
TRBJ2-7,TRBV6-5,-,CASSDSSLGEQYF
TRBJ1-5,TRBV4-2,-,CASSQDPKQPQHF
TRBJ1-3,TRBV18,-,CASSPTIDRAGNTIYF
TRBJ1-6,TRBV6-1,-,CASSEEERYSPLHF
TRBJ2-7,TRBV2,TRBD1,CASSADRVVEQYF
TRBJ1-4,TRBV7-6,TRBD1,CASSTTGGNEKLFF
TRBJ2-5,TRBV19,-,CASKSGKTRRETQYF
TRBJ1-1,TRBV15,-,CATSNGPLTVNTEAFF
TRBJ2-3,TRBV4-2,TRBD2,CASSPSTSGATDTQYF
TRBJ2-5,TRBV7-7,TRBD1,CASSLNRGEETQYF
TRBJ1-6,TRBV6-1,TRBD1,CASSGQGNSPLHF
TRBJ2-2,TRBV10-3,-,CAIAGSNTGELFF
TRBJ2-1,TRBV5-4,-,CASRQLGGHNEQFF
TRBJ1-2,TRBV10-3,-,CAIIGQGDGYTF
TRBJ1-2,TRBV6-5,TRBD1,CASSYSEGAGGGYTF
TRBJ1-6,TRBV9,-,CASSPGDRTNSPLHF
TRBJ2-3,TRBV9,-,CASSVASDYPTDTQYF
TRBJ2-3,TRBV2,TRBD2,CASCGGGSSTDTQYF
TRBJ2-5,TRBV11-2,-,CASSLGGKETQYF
TRBJ1-1,TRBV28,-,CASSPQALRGAFF
TRBJ2-5,TRBV2,-,CASRTSGTNLQTQYF
TRBJ2-1,TRBV6-1,-,CASSQLSGEQFF
TRBJ2-1,TRBV2,TRBD1,CASRPGQGVRSSYNEQFF
TRBJ2-5,TRBV11-3,TRBD1,CASSLTGTGEKTQYF
TRBJ1-3,TRBV19,-,CASSIYRSGNTIYF
TRBJ1-3,TRBV15,-,CATSKIQDLSGNTIYF
TRBJ2-4,TRBV27,TRBD2,CASSTGTSGDGIQYF
TRBJ2-3,TRBV27,-,CASSYRRADTQYF
TRBJ1-1,TRBV6-5,-,CASSYSRTQGTEAFF
TRBJ1-2,TRBV5-6,-,CASSRGDYGYTF
TRBJ1-3,TRBV7-2,-,CASSLGGSGNTIYF
TRBJ1-6,TRBV29-1,-,CSVTEADPLHF
TRBJ2-7,TRBV9,TRBD2,CASSTSPGTSGYEQYF
TRBJ2-1,TRBV6-6,-,CASTRGGGSNEQFF
TRBJ2-1,TRBV7-8,-,CASSPKQLDNEQFF